A selection of T cell receptor beta chains follows, all from one sample in a study of cytomegalovirus exposure and HLA in healthy donors. Method: immunoSEQ multiplex PCR; TCRdb's copy keeps in-frame clones and lacks some. Counted here are 63,000 or so clones, under 85% occurring once; the ten biggest clones make up less than 3.5%. The sequenced material came from PBMCs. The receptors were gathered from a woman aged 30 to 39 in good health and CMV-seronegative. Both conserved end residues are part of each CDR3. A D gene is named only where the DNA matches it firmly. For some rows the clone size is stated as once, few or many, or as a class when expanded; others skip it.

TRBJ2-2	TRBD1	NA	TRBV7-9	TGTGCCAGCAGCCCCAGCCGGGACAGATCCACCGGGGAGCTGTTTTTT	CASSPSRDRSTGELFF
TRBJ1-1	NA	NA	TRBV6-5	TGTGCCAGCAGTCTAACAGGAAACACTGAAGCTTTCTTT	CASSLTGNTEAFF
TRBJ2-1	TRBD1	NA	TRBV9	TGTGCCAGCAGCTCTTCCAGGGGGCGTGGGTACAATGAGCAGTTCTTC	CASSSSRGRGYNEQFF
TRBJ1-1	NA	NA	TRBV12-5	TGTGCTGCTGGGAGCGCCGAGAACACTGAAGCTTTCTTT	CAAGSAENTEAFF
TRBJ1-2	TRBD1	few	TRBV2	TGTGCCAGCAGAGGGGGACAGGGACATGGCTACACCTTC	CASRGGQGHGYTF
TRBJ2-1	NA	NA	TRBV30	TGTGCCTGGAGTCCAAGCGGGAATGAGCAGTTCTTC	CAWSPSGNEQFF
TRBJ2-7	NA	NA	TRBV6-6	TGTGCCAGCAGTGCCTGGAGGAGGACCTACGAGCAGTACTTC	CASSAWRRTYEQYF
TRBJ1-2	TRBD1	NA	TRBV2	TGTGCCAGCAACAAAGACAGGGTCCTTAACTATGGCTACACCTTC	CASNKDRVLNYGYTF
TRBJ2-2	TRBD1	few	TRBV6-6	TGTGCCAGCTGGGACAGGGCCACCGGGGAGCTGTTTTTT	CASWDRATGELFF
TRBJ2-7	TRBD2	NA	TRBV9	TGTGCCAGCAGCGTGAGCGGGGGGGACGGCGAGCAGTACTTC	CASSVSGGDGEQYF
TRBJ1-2	TRBD1	NA	TRBV7-8	TGTGCCAGCAGCCTCCGGGACAGGGCCAACGCCGTCTATGGCTACACCTTC	CASSLRDRANAVYGYTF
TRBJ1-3	NA	NA	TRBV19	TGTGCCAGTAGTATATTGGGGGCGAGCTCTGGAAACACCATATATTTT	CASSILGASSGNTIYF
TRBJ2-1	NA	NA	TRBV5-6	TGTGCCAGCAGCTTTGTGGGGAGGTCCTACAATGAGCAGTTCTTC	CASSFVGRSYNEQFF
TRBJ2-5	TRBD1	NA	TRBV4-1	TGCGCCAGCAGCCCAGGACAGGGGAAGACCCAGTACTTC	CASSPGQGKTQYF
TRBJ1-2	NA	few	TRBV28	TGTGCCACCCTTTTACAGGGAATTTCCTATGGCTACACCTTC	CATLLQGISYGYTF
TRBJ2-1	TRBD2	once	TRBV9	TGTGCCAGCAGCGTACGACTAGCGGGTTACAATGAGCAGTTCTTC	CASSVRLAGYNEQFF
TRBJ2-5	NA	NA	TRBV6-6	TGTGCCAGCAGTTACCCCCGGGGACAAGAGACCCAGTACTTC	CASSYPRGQETQYF
TRBJ2-3	TRBD2	NA	TRBV6-5	TGTGCCAGCAGTTACGACGGGAGGGCGGCAGATACGCAGTATTTT	CASSYDGRAADTQYF
TRBJ1-6	NA	NA	TRBV4-1	TGCGCCAGCAGCCAAGACCTCGTGGGACTTAATAATTCACCCCTCCACTTT	CASSQDLVGLNNSPLHF
TRBJ1-2	NA	few	TRBV25-1	TGTGCCAGCAGTGACGATAGAGTAGGGGGAGGCTACACCTTC	CASSDDRVGGGYTF
TRBJ1-1	NA	NA	TRBV19	TGTGCCAGTAGTATCAACAGGGAGAACACTGAAGCTTTCTTT	CASSINRENTEAFF
TRBJ1-5	TRBD1	NA	TRBV7-8	TGTGCCAGCAGTCGCCCAGGGGGAAATCAGCCCCAGCATTTT	CASSRPGGNQPQHF
TRBJ1-2	NA	few	TRBV19	TGTGCCAGTAGTATAGAATCTGTCCAGGGAATAGTCTATGGCTACACCTTC	CASSIESVQGIVYGYTF
TRBJ1-2	TRBD1	NA	TRBV30	TGTGCCTGGGTAGGACAGGCGGGGTATGGCTACACCTTC	CAWVGQAGYGYTF
TRBJ2-1	TRBD1	NA	TRBV14	TGTGCCAGCAGCCAAGTGGGAGACAGGGCCACGAGGCAGTTCTTC	CASSQVGDRATRQFF
TRBJ2-2	NA	NA	TRBV2	TGTGCCAGCAGTCCCAGGGGGGCTTCGGGCGGGGAGCTGTTTTTT	CASSPRGASGGELFF
TRBJ1-1	NA	NA	TRBV27	TGTGCCAGCAGTTTGCGCACAGGGTTGAACACTGAAGCTTTCTTT	CASSLRTGLNTEAFF
TRBJ1-5	TRBD1	NA	TRBV2	TGTGCCAGCATCCAGGACAGGCGGAGCAATCAGCCCCAGCATTTT	CASIQDRRSNQPQHF
TRBJ2-1	TRBD2	once	TRBV7-8	TGTGCCAGCAGCTTAGCCCTCTTGGCGGGAGGGCGATTTGAGCAGTTCTTC	CASSLALLAGGRFEQFF
TRBJ1-3	NA	few	TRBV21-1	TGTGCCAGCAGCAAAGTAAGGGTTGACAGGGATTCTAGAAACACCATATATTTT	CASSKVRVDRDSRNTIYF
TRBJ2-2	NA	NA	TRBV7-6	TGTGCCAGCAGCTCTCCATCTAGGTTGGCGGCCGGATCTACGTGGAACACCGGGGAGCTGTTTTTT	CASSSPSRLAAGSTWNTGELFF
TRBJ2-7	NA	few	TRBV10-1	TGCGCCAGCAGTGAGGACTTGGGTGGCAACGAGCAGTACTTC	CASSEDLGGNEQYF
TRBJ1-2	NA	NA	TRBV2	TGTGCCAGCAGTTTGCGAGGAAATCAATCAGGCTACACCTTC	CASSLRGNQSGYTF
TRBJ1-6	TRBD1	NA	TRBV4-3	TGCGCCAGCAGCCAGGACAGGACAGGGGGTTCACCCCTCCACTTT	CASSQDRTGGSPLHF
TRBJ2-3	NA	NA	TRBV19	TGTGCCAGTAGTGTCGGACAGCACACAGATACGCAGTATTTT	CASSVGQHTDTQYF
TRBJ2-1	NA	once	TRBV6-1	TGTGCCAGTTCGACCCTGGGCCAAATATACAATGAGCAGTTCTTC	CASSTLGQIYNEQFF
TRBJ1-2	NA	NA	TRBV12-5	TGTGCTAGTGGTCTAGCGCAGTGGGAGAGCTATGGCTACACCTTC	CASGLAQWESYGYTF
TRBJ2-1	NA	once	TRBV11-2	TGTGCCAGCAGCTTAACGGGTGACTCCTACAATGAGCAGTTCTTC	CASSLTGDSYNEQFF
TRBJ2-1	NA	NA	TRBV19	TGTGCCAGTAGTATAGTTGGAGCGTTCCCTTACAATGAGCAGTTCTTC	CASSIVGAFPYNEQFF
TRBJ2-2	NA	NA	TRBV5-1	TGCGCCAGCAGCTTGGCCGGGGACACCGGGGAGCTGTTTTTT	CASSLAGDTGELFF
TRBJ1-5	TRBD1	NA	TRBV4-2	TGTGCCAGCAGCGATGGACAGGCAAGCAATCAGCCCCAGCATTTT	CASSDGQASNQPQHF
TRBJ1-2	NA	NA	TRBV6-5	TGTGCCAGCAGTTATACTAACAGGGGCTACACCTTC	CASSYTNRGYTF
TRBJ1-5	TRBD1	NA	TRBV2	TGTGCCAGCAGTGCAACCGGGACAGGGAAGGGGAGCAATCAGCCCCAGCATTTT	CASSATGTGKGSNQPQHF